Presented here are 16 T cell receptor beta chains from one specimen sequenced in a study of CD4 T cells in relation to SARS-CoV-2 and coronaviruses. These receptors' antigens are unknown. TCRdb's table, derived via immunoSEQ multiplex PCR, lists solely in-frame clones and lacks some. The table records roughly 31,000 clones, 55% to 75% of them present only once. CD4+ T cells from unexposed donors were obtained before the COVID-19 pandemic (2011-2018). After ten to eleven days of culture, CD4+ T cells were isolated. What was sequenced was CD4+ T cells from PBMCs, cultured in vitro. The receptors come from a human donor in good health.

J is TRBJ2-2 and V is TRBV30; no clear D gene. Per germline, CDR1 GTSNPN and CDR2 SVGIG (reference sequence). Trimming stripped 3 bases from V and 4 bases from J, with 9 bases between. The CDR3 length is 13 residues. The CDR3 sequence is CAWRLLITGELFF. CDR3 nucleotide sequence: TGTGCCTGGAGGCTACTCATCACCGGGGAGCTGTTTTTT.

The chain couples TRBV25-1 to TRBJ1-2; 7 bases map to TRBD1. Losses at the gene ends were 6 bases for V and 0 bases for J; bases not matched to a gene: 1. Germline CDR1 and CDR2: MGHDK and SYGVNS. The CDR3 is made up of 13 amino acids. DNA for the CDR3: TGTGCCAGCAGGACAGGGACTAACTATGGCTACACCTTC. This translates into CASRTGTNYGYTF.

V and J are TRBV9 and TRBJ2-3, with TRBD2 identical over 8 bases. V trimming: 0 bases; J trimming: 0 bases; junction bases outside the gene matches: 3. The germline V gene encodes CDR1 SGDLS and CDR2 YYNGEE. The CDR3 covers 16 residues. Here the CDR3 reads CASSVGGGRSTDTQYF. The DNA of the CDR3 is TGTGCCAGCAGCGTAGGCGGCGGGAGGAGCACAGATACGCAGTATTTT. The full variable domain, in which reference TRBV9 and TRBJ2-3 provide the parts outside the CDR3, is DSGVTQTPKHLITATGQRVTLRCSPRSGDLSVYWYQQSLDQGLQFLIQYYNGEERAKGNILERFSAQQFPDLHSELNLSSLELGDSALYFCASSVGGGRSTDTQYFGPGTRLTVL.

A few counts support this clone. The J gene is TRBJ1-3, the V gene TRBV18, with TRBD1 matching 9 bases. CDR3 length: 15 amino acids. Germline V CDR1 and CDR2: KGHSH, LQKENI. With 6 bases clipped from V and 2 bases from J, the junction kept 5 bases outside the gene matches. CDR3 DNA: TGTGCCAGCTCTCCAGGGACAGGGACTGGAAACACCATATATTTT. This encodes CASSPGTGTGNTIYF.

V gene TRBV29-1 combines with J gene TRBJ2-7; D is perhaps TRBD1 or TRBD2 (5 bases each). The V gene's germline CDR1 is SQVTM and CDR2 ANQGSEA. Between the trimmed V and J ends, which lost 0 bases and 3 bases, there was a span of 6 bases. The CDR3 sequence is 12 residues long. CDR3 bases: TGCAGCGTTGAAGATGGGGGCTACGAGCAGTACTTC. Its translation is CSVEDGGYEQYF.

The chain recombines TRBV2 with TRBJ1-2; 7 bases are a match to TRBD1. J gave up 2 bases and V 8 bases, and 8 bases lay outside the gene matches. CDR1 is SNHLY and CDR2 is FYNNEI in the germline V gene. The CDR3 covers 14 residues. CDR3 nucleotides: TGTGCCAGCCAGAGGGACAGAGTCAACTATGGCTACACCTTC. Protein: CASQRDRVNYGYTF.

The CDR3, as DNA: TGTGCCAGCAGCTTAGTAGGGCTAGCGGAGTACGAGCAGTACTTC. Encoded protein: CASSLVGLAEYEQYF. V and J are TRBV7-9 and TRBJ2-7; 7 positions agree with TRBD2. V gave up 1 base and J gave up 4 bases; unmatched junction bases: 7. Germline V gene sequence: CDR1 SEHNR, CDR2 FQNEAQ (reference sequence). The CDR3 is made up of 15 amino acids.

The V and J genes are TRBV27 and TRBJ1-6; a weak D match, TRBD1 (5 bases). The CDR3 has 16 residues. Germline loops: CDR1 MNHEY, CDR2 SMNVEV (reference sequence). V was shortened by 3 bases and J by 7 bases, with 16 bases between the two germline ends. The CDR3 DNA reads TGTGCCAGCAGTTTGGGGGGGGTGAACTACAATTCACCCCTCCACTTT. Translation: CASSLGGVNYNSPLHF.

In its sample, this clone was seen a few times. The chain combines TRBV7-3 with TRBJ2-2, with 9 bases matching TRBD2. Germline CDR1 reads SGHTA; CDR2 reads FQGTGA. This CDR3 spans 15 amino acids. Unmatched junction bases numbered 8, after V lost 8 bases and J lost 4 bases. The CDR3 coding sequence is TGTGCCAGCTCCTTCCTAGCGGGGCCCACCGGGGAGCTGTTTTTT. As protein: CASSFLAGPTGELFF.

This clone has a handful of counts. The CDR3 DNA reads TGTGCCATCAGTGAGGACACCCTTAGCTCCTATAATTCACCCCTCCACTTT. It yields the protein CAISEDTLSSYNSPLHF. V gene TRBV10-3 combines with J gene TRBJ1-6; no clear D. CDR1 ENHRY and CDR2 SYGVKD come from the germline V gene. The CDR3 spans 17 residues. V lost 2 bases and J 0 bases, leaving 11 bases between the germline ends.

This chain connects TRBV6-5 to TRBJ2-7, with a possible D match to TRBD2 (5 bases). This CDR3 region has 10 residues. Looked up from germline, CDR1 is MNHEY and CDR2 is SVGAGI. V lost 10 bases and J 6 bases, leaving 10 bases between the germline ends. CDR3 coding DNA: TGTGCCACACGGGGTCTCGAGCAGTACTTC. Translation gives CATRGLEQYF.

This clone was observed a single time. The chain couples TRBV7-9 to TRBJ2-7; the D gene is possibly TRBD1 (6 bases). CDR3 length: 16 amino acids. Trimming shortened V by 1 base and J by 7 bases, and 20 bases separated the two germline ends. Germline loops: CDR1 SEHNR, CDR2 FQNEAQ (reference sequence). The CDR3 sequence: CASSLGLPGAVGEQYF. The DNA of the CDR3 is TGTGCCAGCAGCTTAGGCTTGCCAGGGGCAGTGGGAGAGCAGTACTTC.

This clone has only one observation. This chain connects TRBV5-1 to TRBJ2-5; D might be TRBD1 (5 bases). The CDR3 is 15 amino acids. In germline, CDR1 is SGHRS, CDR2 YFSETQ. V was pared by 4 bases and J by 2 bases, with 15 bases between. The CDR3: CASSQGTAGQETQYF. In DNA, the CDR3 is TGCGCCAGCAGCCAGGGAACAGCTGGGCAAGAGACCCAGTACTTC. Looking up the rest from reference TRBV5-1 and TRBJ2-5 gives the full variable domain: KAGVTQTPRYLIKTRGQQVTLSCSPISGHRSVSWYQQTPGQGLQFLFEYFSETQRNKGNFPGRFSGRQFSNSRSEMNVSTLELGDSALYLCASSQGTAGQETQYFGPGTRLLVL.

The V gene is TRBV5-1, the J gene TRBJ2-3, with D maybe TRBD2 (6 bases). Per germline, CDR1 SGHRS and CDR2 YFSETQ. CDR3 length: 17 residues. V lost 4 bases and J lost 6, with 24 bases in between. The CDR3 DNA reads TGCGCCAGCAGCCCCCCGACTTCGGGCGGGGTCCCGGATACGCAGTATTTT. Translation: CASSPPTSGGVPDTQYF. Based on the CDR3 plus reference TRBV5-1 and TRBJ2-3, the full variable domain is KAGVTQTPRYLIKTRGQQVTLSCSPISGHRSVSWYQQTPGQGLQFLFEYFSETQRNKGNFPGRFSGRQFSNSRSEMNVSTLELGDSALYLCASSPPTSGGVPDTQYFGPGTRLTVL.

This chain uses TRBV25-1 with TRBJ2-2; D is possibly TRBD2 (6 bases). Trimming left V 1 base short and J 7 bases short, with 22 bases between. Germline V lookup: CDR1 MGHDK, CDR2 SYGVNS. The CDR3 covers 18 residues. Here the CDR3 DNA reads TGTGCCAGCAGTGAATCCATCCGGTTGACTAGGGCAATCGGGGAGCTGTTTTTT. This gives the protein CASSESIRLTRAIGELFF.

V is TRBV28 and J is TRBJ2-4; D gene unclear. The CDR3 length is 15 residues. Between the trimmed V and J ends, which lost 5 bases and 0 bases, there was a span of 11 bases. Germline CDR1 and CDR2: MDHEN and SYDVKM. The CDR3 here is CASSPSNLAKNIQYF. The CDR3 bases are TGTGCCAGCAGTCCCAGTAATCTAGCCAAAAACATTCAGTACTTC.